This record looks at one TCR beta chain sequence and its context. Brentuximab vedotin exposure varied, and every patient relapsed after autologous stem cell transplantation. The study isolated CD8+ T cells from thawed PBMCs by magnetic negative selection. This entry belongs to a study of PD-1 blockade in classical Hodgkin lymphoma. Only in-frame clones appear in the TCRdb table, and some are missing; sequencing was by immunoSEQ multiplex PCR. In the table there are about 6,000 clones, 45% to 70% of which are singletons. The V gene end was trimmed by 5 bases and the J gene end by 4 bases; junction bases not matched to a gene: 13. Germline V gene lookup returns CDR1 SGHAT and CDR2 FQNNGV. The CDR3 length is 17 residues.

The chain recombines TRBV11-2 with TRBJ2-3; TRBD2 matches at 9 bases. Sequencing was performed on CD8+ T cells from blood, taken at baseline. This receptor was taken from a human donor with classical Hodgkin lymphoma. The CDR3 DNA sequence: TGTGCCAGCAGCCAAGAGTCGTCTAGCGGGACCCCAGATACGCAGTATTTT. This encodes CASSQESSSGTPDTQYF.